Included here is one TCR beta chain sequence, with context. This receptor's antigen is unknown. Base quality data are lacking; no much larger clone is found one base away. This record comes from a study of shared clonotypes between healthy human individuals (TCRdb year 2020). For the wider study: Three men and a couple of women, aged 18 to 49 years, made up the cohort. To increase sequencing depth and limit assay-specific biases, different laboratories used diverse techniques to prepare libraries and sequence TCR repertoires. For each donor, CD4 naive and CD4 memory were each run on three plates, CD8 naive on two plates, and CD8 memory on one plate. Between about 0.94 and 8.9 billion PBMCs per donor were obtained by leukapheresis. To estimate repertoire size and how much clonotypes are shared between individuals, the study performed deep sequencing of blood TCR repertoires from 4 to 6 healthy adults.

The germline V gene provides CDR1 SGHNT and CDR2 YENEEA. At the junction V is shortened by 6 bases and J by 7 bases, with 12 bases in between. The CDR3 sequence holds 13 residues, the cysteine and phenylalanine included. Only the CDR3 DNA stays, 39 bases, in frame from base 1. Study-level results and caveats: The genetic and exposure-history diversity represented was limited by the small number of donors. Sampling was restricted to blood, and TCR repertoires in tissues likely differ from the TCR repertoires found in blood. Incomplete sequencing was indicated by rarefaction of sorted-subset datasets, despite the large sequencing depth. Pairwise subsampling indicated that sequencing depth was expected to affect the degree of clonotype sharing among donors. Larger estimated clonotype richness was generally found for naive subsets than for memory subsets. Clonotypes shared by all four sorted-subset donors showed higher generation probabilities than non-shared clonotypes. Across four donors, about 4.5% of naive CD4, roughly 3.3% of naive CD8, 2.3% of memory CD4, and about 0.4% of memory CD8 clonotypes were shared.

The donors were healthy, HIV-negative adults who had no recently reported acute infections or vaccinations. Only Caucasian adults living in Nashville, Tennessee, USA were represented among the donors. The CD8 memory samples were a combination of magnetically selected CD45RO+ cells and CCR7-negative CD45RA+ effector memory (TemRA) cells. Blood was obtained by leukapheresis, after which PBMCs were separated by Ficoll-Histopaque density gradient centrifugation and cryopreserved in liquid nitrogen vapor phase. Purity and quantity of every magnetically sorted T cell population were checked by analytical flow cytometry. Genomic DNA was isolated from every sorted fraction and measured by UV absorbance on a Nanodrop 2000c. Using the deep immunoSEQ assay, TCR CDR3 regions were amplified from genomic DNA by multiplex PCR. For each cell subset, the extracted genomic DNA was distributed evenly across all wells of several immunoSEQ 96-well plates, and each plate served as one replicate. Each replicate PCR for sorted subsets received about 220 ng genomic DNA, equal to tens of thousands of T cell genomes. Purified libraries were measured with a Qubit 3.0 fluorometer, size-checked on a Bioanalyzer 2100, and measured again with the KAPA Library Quantification kit. Every immunoSEQ 96-well plate was sequenced on a separate single-read 150-cycle Illumina NextSeq 550 flow cell. The published analysis was carried out like this. Because the immunoSEQ output held only junctional sequences and lacked quality scores, the filtering could not match the filtering applied to full-length reads. To assign V/J genes and CDR3, sequences were annotated against IMGT germline references using PyIR, a Python wrapper for IgBLAST v1.9. Reads were filtered out if the reads had weak V/J assignments (E-value above 1e-6), no CDR3, stop codons, out-of-frame junctions, or ambiguous translated residues. A V3J clonotype was defined by an identical inferred V gene, J gene, and CDR3 amino acid sequence. Percentage overlap between repertoires was calculated by dividing the number of shared unique clonotypes by the size of the smaller repertoire. RTK rarefaction, the Chao1 estimator, and Recon v2.1 estimates of unobserved clonotypes were used to assess repertoire richness. OLGA was used to compute generation probabilities for all TCRbeta clonotypes that the gDNA method yielded from a handful of donors. Imported from immuneACCESS, the table was reduced by TCRdb to in-frame sequences with V and J called. These copies leave out some clones; in studies compared against another copy, an unresolved V gene accounts for under half, and the cause of the remainder is not known. D and trimming were read from the DNA, whereas the V and J calls and clone size are those reported in that table. Across this sample there are fewer than 850,000 clones, with about 90% seen only once. Approximately 35% of the sample is in the top ten clones.

The sample was memory CD8+ T cells from PBMCs. This specimen's cell subset or site label, interpreted: CD45RO+ cells pooled with CCR7-negative TemRA cells. The V and J segments used are TRBV11-3 and TRBJ2-2; confidence is insufficient to name the D gene. The clonotype originates from a man younger than 30 in good health. Some clones in this sample may be carry-over from other donors' samples. This receptor carries the CDR3 CASRSTSSGELFF. The nucleotides read TGTGCCAGCAGATCGACCTCAAGCGGGGAGCTGTTTTTT.